Listed below are T cell receptor beta chains from one sample, sequenced in a study of blood T cell repertoires in COVID-19. The protocol was immunoSEQ multiplex PCR, while the TCRdb copy is restricted to in-frame clones and leaves out a portion. The sample has 60,000 to 75,000 clones; roughly 91% are singletons. Sequencing was done on a sample of peripheral blood. The source of these receptors is a human donor in a cohort sampled during active COVID-19. Each CDR3 is given with its conserved first and last residue. Fields, in order: J gene, D gene, V gene, clone size, CDR3 DNA, CDR3 protein. The D gene is left open where the match is weak. For some rows the clone size is stated as once, few or many, or as a class when expanded; others skip it.

TRBJ2-2,TRBD1,TRBV5-1,.,TGCGCCAGCAGCATGGGACAGCGCACCGGGGAGCTGTTTTTT,CASSMGQRTGELFF
TRBJ2-3,TRBD1,TRBV19,.,TGTGCCAGTAGTTTACAGGGGAGAGGGACAGATACGCAGTATTTT,CASSLQGRGTDTQYF
TRBJ2-4,.,TRBV4-2,.,TGTGCCAGCAGCCAAGATCTTCTAGCCAAAAACATTCAGTACTTC,CASSQDLLAKNIQYF
TRBJ2-1,.,TRBV10-1,.,TGCGCCAGCAGTGAGTCTAGCGGCGGATATGAGCAGTTCTTC,CASSESSGGYEQFF
TRBJ1-4,.,TRBV3-1/TRBV3-2,.,TGTGCCAGCAGCCGAGGTGGGGCCCTCACTAATGAAAAACTGTTTTTT,CASSRGGALTNEKLFF
TRBJ2-4,.,TRBV7-2,.,TGTGCCAGCAGCTCGACATCTATGCGTATTCAGTACTTC,CASSSTSMRIQYF
TRBJ1-2,TRBD1,TRBV5-6,.,TGTGCCAGCAAACGGGACAGCTATGGCTACACCTTC,CASKRDSYGYTF
TRBJ2-1,TRBD2,TRBV7-2,.,TGTGCCAGCAGCTTTCCACTAGCGGGAGTCGATGAGCAGTTCTTC,CASSFPLAGVDEQFF
TRBJ2-1,TRBD2,TRBV19,once,TGTGCCAGTAGCTACCCGCGGGGGGCGGGAGGGGAGCAGTTCTTC,CASSYPRGAGGEQFF
TRBJ2-1,.,TRBV9,.,TGTGCCAGCAGCGCCAGACCCTACGGACAGGTCGCGGGGAATGAGCAGTTCTTC,CASSARPYGQVAGNEQFF
TRBJ1-2,TRBD1,TRBV27,.,TGTGCCAGCAGTTCAAGACAGGGGACCTATGGCTACACCTTC,CASSSRQGTYGYTF
TRBJ2-5,TRBD1,TRBV27,.,TGTGCCAGCAGTCGCCAGGGGGTGGGGGAGACCCAGTACTTC,CASSRQGVGETQYF
TRBJ2-7,TRBD1,TRBV5-1,.,TGCGCCAGCAGCTCCGGGACAGTCCCCCTGTGGCAGTACTTC,CASSSGTVPLWQYF